Below are 11 T cell receptor beta chains sequenced from a single sample in a study of read filtering for tumor transcriptome and immune sequencing. This library used about 360 ng RNA and molecular barcoded adaptors spanning alpha/delta and beta/gamma chains. TCRdb ran MiXCR on the reads and lists one entry per CDR3 protein. The table shows approximately 40,000 distinct CDR3 sequences, with roughly 15% occurring only once. Sequenced input: a population of CD138-negative cells sorted from bone marrow. The receptors derive from a donor at least 40 years old with multiple myeloma.

This clonotype showed up many times. The chain is built from TRBV3-1 and TRBJ2-1; perhaps TRBD2 as D (5 bases). This CDR3 spans 16 amino acids. Germline V CDR1 and CDR2: LGHDT, YNNKEL (reference sequence). Trimming took 0 bases from V and 6 from J, leaving 15 bases between them. In nucleotides, the CDR3 is TGTGCCAGCAGCCAAGATCGGCGGGTAATGGGCAATGAGCAGTTCTTC. Translation gives CASSQDRRVMGNEQFF.

Of note for this clonotype: It may be a read error: a sequence one base away is much more abundant. The chain is built from TRBV7-8 and TRBJ2-1; 13 nucleotides agree with TRBD2. This CDR3 region has 17 residues. From germline, CDR1 is SGHVS and CDR2 FQNEAQ. DNA of the CDR3: TGTGCCAGCAGCATAGCGCGGGGACTAGCGGGATACAATGAGCAGTTCTTC. Translated: CASSIARGLAGYNEQFF.

This chain links TRBV7-3 with TRBJ2-7, with TRBD1 matching over 10 bases. The CDR3 totals 14 residues. Germline V lookup: CDR1 SGHTA, CDR2 FQGTGA. Losses at the gene ends were 4 bases for V and 2 bases for J; bases not matched to a gene: 2. CDR3 in amino acids: CASSSGTGAYEQYF. The CDR3 DNA follows: TGTGCCAGCAGCTCCGGGACAGGGGCCTACGAGCAGTACTTC.

This clonotype was seen at least ten times. The chain recombines TRBV20-1 with TRBJ2-7; 7 nucleotides align to TRBD1. This CDR3 is 16 amino acids long. The germline gives CDR1 DFQATT, CDR2 SNEGSKA (reference sequence). The V gene end was trimmed by 5 bases and the J gene end by 5 bases; junction bases not matched to a gene: 18. CDR3 DNA: TGCAGTGCTGAAAACAGGGGCCGCTCCTCTCCTGACGAGCAGTACTTC. This sequence encodes CSAENRGRSSPDEQYF.

This clonotype was seen many times. The genes are TRBV7-3 and TRBJ2-2; TRBD2 matches 7 bases. V was clipped by 4 bases and J by 7 bases; unmatched bases: 12. Germline CDR1 is SGHTA and CDR2 is FQGTGA. The CDR3 consists of 16 residues. The CDR3 reads CASSSMPSGSIGELFF. For the CDR3, the DNA is TGTGCCAGCAGCTCCATGCCTAGCGGATCCATCGGGGAGCTGTTTTTT.

This clonotype was seen repeatedly, ten times or more. The gene calls are TRBV20-1 and TRBJ2-1, with 12 bases matching TRBD2. Germline CDR1 DFQATT, CDR2 SNEGSKA (reference sequence). V was pared by 3 bases and J by 8 bases, with 5 bases of the junction left unmatched. This CDR3 spans 14 amino acids. The CDR3 protein is CSASKTSGSDEQFF. The CDR3 DNA reads TGCAGTGCTAGCAAGACTAGCGGGAGTGATGAGCAGTTCTTC.

This clonotype was seen repeatedly, ten times or more. The V call is TRBV7-9, the J call TRBJ2-7; D unresolved. CDR3 size: 15 residues. The V and J ends lost 1 base and 2 bases respectively, with 12 bases between them. CDR1 is SEHNR, CDR2 FQNEAQ, per germline (reference sequence). The CDR3 protein is CASSLVLGPTYEQYF. In DNA form, the CDR3 reads TGTGCCAGCAGCTTAGTCCTAGGGCCAACCTACGAGCAGTACTTC. The full variable domain, with the rest looked up from reference TRBV7-9 and TRBJ2-7, is DTGVSQNPRHKITKRGQNVTFRCDPISEHNRLYWYRQTLGQGPEFLTYFQNEAQLEKSRLLSDRFSAERPKGSFSTLEIQRTEQGDSAMYLCASSLVLGPTYEQYFGPGTRLTVT.

This clonotype appeared many times. This sequence joins TRBV15 and TRBJ2-1, with TRBD2 matching 7 bases. Germline values: CDR1 LNHNV, CDR2 YYDKDF (reference sequence). The J segment lost 10 bases and the V segment lost 1 base, leaving 7 bases of the junction unmatched. This CDR3 comprises 14 residues. The CDR3 DNA reads as TGTGCCACCAGCAGAGGAGACCCCGGGGGGGAGCAGTTCTTC. Translated, it gives CATSRGDPGGEQFF. Variable domain in full (rest from reference TRBV15 and TRBJ2-1): DAMVIQNPRYQVTQFGKPVTLSCSQTLNHNVMYWYQQKSSQAPKLLFHYYDKDFNNEADTPDNFQSRRPNTSFCFLDIRSPGLGDTAMYLCATSRGDPGGEQFFGPGTRLTVL.

The gene calls are TRBV28 and TRBJ2-7; 14 positions agree with TRBD2. Germline-derived CDR1 and CDR2 are MDHEN and SYDVKM. V was clipped by 5 bases and J by 7 bases; unmatched bases: 7. CDR3 size: 15 residues. CDR3 in DNA: TGTGCCAGCAGTCCAGGACTAGCGGGAGGTTGGGAGCAGTACTTC. Translating it yields CASSPGLAGGWEQYF.

Within the sample, this clonotype is medium-sized. The rearrangement joins TRBV12-3 or TRBV12-4 to TRBJ2-1, with TRBD2 matching over 14 bases. Trimming took 6 bases from V and 8 from J; bases not matched to a gene: 9. This CDR3 region has 16 residues. CDR3 sequence: CASRRSGLAGVYEQFF. In DNA, the CDR3 is TGTGCCAGCAGACGATCGGGACTAGCGGGAGTGTATGAGCAGTTCTTC.

This clonotype has at least ten counts. The CDR3 sequence is CSVTGAGETQYF. CDR3 nucleotide sequence: TGCAGCGTCACAGGGGCGGGGGAGACCCAGTACTTC. The chain links TRBV29-1 to TRBJ2-5; a weak D match, TRBD1 (7 bases). CDR1 and CDR2 from the germline V gene are SQVTM and ANQGSEA. CDR3 size: 12 residues. V shed 6 bases and J shed 5 bases, with 13 bases lying between them. The whole variable domain, remainder taken from reference TRBV29-1 and TRBJ2-5, is SAVISQKPSRDICQRGTSLTIQCQVDSQVTMMFWYRQQPGQSLTLIATANQGSEATYESGFVIDKFPISRPNLTFSTLTVSNMSPEDSSIYLCSVTGAGETQYFGPGTRLLVL.